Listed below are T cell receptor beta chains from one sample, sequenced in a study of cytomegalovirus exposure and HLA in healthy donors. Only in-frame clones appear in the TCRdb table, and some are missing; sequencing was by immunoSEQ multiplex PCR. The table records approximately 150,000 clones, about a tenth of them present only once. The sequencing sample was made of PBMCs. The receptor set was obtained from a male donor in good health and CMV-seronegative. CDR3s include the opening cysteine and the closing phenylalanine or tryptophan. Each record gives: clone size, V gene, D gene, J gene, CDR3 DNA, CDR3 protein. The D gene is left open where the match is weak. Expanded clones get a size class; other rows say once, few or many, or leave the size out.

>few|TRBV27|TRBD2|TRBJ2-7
TGTGCCAGCAGTCAGAGTAGCGGGGGGGCCAACGAGCAGTACTTC
CASSQSSGGANEQYF
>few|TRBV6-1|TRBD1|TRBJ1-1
TGTGCCAGCGACAGGGGCTCGGGTGAAGCTTTCTTT
CASDRGSGEAFF
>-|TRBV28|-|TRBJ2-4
TGTGCCAGCAACGCGGACACCCAAGGGGCCAAAAACATTCAGTACTTC
CASNADTQGAKNIQYF
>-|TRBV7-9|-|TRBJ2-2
TGTGCCAGCAGCTTAAGAATTCGTGCCAGGGGTATGTCCGGGGAGCTGTTTTTT
CASSLRIRARGMSGELFF
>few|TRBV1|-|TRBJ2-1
TGCACCAGCAGCCTAACCGCGACTAGCGGGGGCAATGAGCAGTTCTTC
CTSSLTATSGGNEQFF
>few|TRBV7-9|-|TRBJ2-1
TGTGCCAGCAGCTCCGGCGGTCAGAGGAATGAGCAGTTCTTC
CASSSGGQRNEQFF
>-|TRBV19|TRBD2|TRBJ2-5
TGTGCCAGTAGTGCCGCCTTACTAGCGGGGGACCAAGAGACCCAGTACTTC
CASSAALLAGDQETQYF
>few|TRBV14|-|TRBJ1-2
TGTGCCAGCAGCCAAGATGTATGGAGCTATGGCTACACCTTC
CASSQDVWSYGYTF
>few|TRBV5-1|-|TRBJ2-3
TGCGCCAGCAGCTTCGGCGGGAGCACAGATACGCAGTATTTT
CASSFGGSTDTQYF
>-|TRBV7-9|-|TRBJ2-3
TGTGCCAGCAGCCCTCGTGGAGCACTAGCAGGCACAGATACGCAGTATTTT
CASSPRGALAGTDTQYF
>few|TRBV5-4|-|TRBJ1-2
TGTGCCAGCAGCTTGGGAAGTCAGGGTGGTTATGGCTACACCTTC
CASSLGSQGGYGYTF
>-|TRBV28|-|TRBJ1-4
TGTGCCAGCAGTCCCCCTTGGGGGGAAGAAAAACTGTTTTTT
CASSPPWGEEKLFF
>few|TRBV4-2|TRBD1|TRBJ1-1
TGTGCCAGCAGCCCTGGGGACAGGGATAACACTGAAGCTTTCTTT
CASSPGDRDNTEAFF
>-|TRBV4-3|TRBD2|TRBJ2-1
TGCGCCAGCAGCCAAGGACTAGCCGGAAACAATGAGCAGTTCTTC
CASSQGLAGNNEQFF
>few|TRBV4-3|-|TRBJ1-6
TGCGCCAGCAGCCAGGGGCGCAGTTCGAATTCACCCCTCCACTTT
CASSQGRSSNSPLHF
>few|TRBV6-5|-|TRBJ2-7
TGTGCCAGCAGTTACTCCCGGAGCTCCTACGAGCAGTACTTC
CASSYSRSSYEQYF
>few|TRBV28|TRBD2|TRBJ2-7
TGTGCCAGCACATCATTCCTGGGGCGGGGGACCTCCTACGAGCAGTACTTC
CASTSFLGRGTSYEQYF
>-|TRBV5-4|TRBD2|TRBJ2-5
TGTGCCAGCAGCTTGGGCGGGGGGGCCCAAGAGACCCAGTACTTC
CASSLGGGAQETQYF
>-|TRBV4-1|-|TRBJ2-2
TGCGCCAGCAGCCCTCTGGGGCAGGGGAACACCGGGGAGCTGTTTTTT
CASSPLGQGNTGELFF
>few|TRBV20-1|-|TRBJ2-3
TGCAGTGCACCGATTAGTGGTACGCAGTATTTT
CSAPISGTQYF
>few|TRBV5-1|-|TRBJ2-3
TGCGCCAGCACAAACACAGATACGCAGTATTTT
CASTNTDTQYF
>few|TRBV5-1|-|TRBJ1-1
TGCGCCAGCAGAACGGGGACTGCGGTGAACACTGAAGCTTTCTTT
CASRTGTAVNTEAFF
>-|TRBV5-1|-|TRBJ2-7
TGCGCCAGCAGCTTGGCGTCGACAAGCCGAACCTACGAGCAGTACTTC
CASSLASTSRTYEQYF
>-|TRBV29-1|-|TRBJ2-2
TGCAGCGTTGGCAGGGTTTCGAACACCGGGGAGCTGTTTTTT
CSVGRVSNTGELFF
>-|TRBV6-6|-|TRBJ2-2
TGTGCCAGCAGCCCCGACAGGAACACCGGGGAGCTGTTTTTT
CASSPDRNTGELFF
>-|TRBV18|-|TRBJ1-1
TGTGCCAGCTCACCTGTGGAGGCCATCATGAACACTGAAGCTTTCTTT
CASSPVEAIMNTEAFF
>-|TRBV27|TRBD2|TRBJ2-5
TGTGCCAGCAGTTCGGGACTAGCGGGGGGGGGAGAGACCCAGTACTTC
CASSSGLAGGGETQYF
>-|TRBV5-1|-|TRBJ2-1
TGCGCCAGCAGCTTGACCAGGACAGAATACAATGAGCAGTTCTTC
CASSLTRTEYNEQFF
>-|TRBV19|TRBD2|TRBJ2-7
TGTGCCAGTAGTATACGGTTAGCGCCTAGCGGGGGCTCCTACGAGCAGTACTTC
CASSIRLAPSGGSYEQYF
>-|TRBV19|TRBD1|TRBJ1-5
TGTGCCAGTAGTACCGAACAGGGGGGCCATCAGCCCCAGCATTTT
CASSTEQGGHQPQHF
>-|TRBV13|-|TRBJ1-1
TGTGCCAGCAGCTTGACAGAGAACACTGAAGCTTTCTTT
CASSLTENTEAFF
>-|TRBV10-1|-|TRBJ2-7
TGCGCCAGCGAGAAAGACTACGAGCAGTACTTC
CASEKDYEQYF
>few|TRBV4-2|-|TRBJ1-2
TGTGCCGGCCAGGGTGGAGCTAACTATGGCTACACCTTC
CAGQGGANYGYTF
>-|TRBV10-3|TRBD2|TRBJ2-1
TGTGCCATCAGTGAGTCAGTGACTAGCGGGATAAATGAGCAGTTCTTC
CAISESVTSGINEQFF
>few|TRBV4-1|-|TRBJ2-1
TGCGCCAGCAGCCAAAGATCCGGAGCCCCCTACAATGAGCAGTTCTTC
CASSQRSGAPYNEQFF
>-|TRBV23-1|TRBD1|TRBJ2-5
TGCGCCAGCAGTCAATCGAAGGGGGCAGAGACCCAGTACTTC
CASSQSKGAETQYF
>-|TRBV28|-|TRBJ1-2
TGTGCCAGCAGTTTAAGGGGTCGAGGCTACACCTTC
CASSLRGRGYTF
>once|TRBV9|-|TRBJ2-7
TGTGCCAGCAGCCTAACTTGGTTAGCGGCAACCTACGAGCAGTACTTC
CASSLTWLAATYEQYF
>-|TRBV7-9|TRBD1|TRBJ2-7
TGTGCCAGCAGCGTCCCGGTCCGGGGGACAGGACTCTACGAGCAGTACTTC
CASSVPVRGTGLYEQYF
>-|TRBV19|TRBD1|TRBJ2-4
TGTGCCAGTAGTGAACCGACAGGGGGCCACTATATTCAGTACTTC
CASSEPTGGHYIQYF